A single sample gave rise to the 6 T cell receptor beta chains below, sequenced in a study of CXCR3-negative and CXCR3-positive naive CD8 T cells. Preparation of TRB cDNA libraries relied on 5' RACE carrying UMI labels. For each CDR3 protein, TCRdb gives one entry from its re-call of the 5' RACE reads, without DNA. The record lists 56,000 or so distinct CDR3 sequences, of which the ten most abundant hold 20% to 25%. The specimen sequenced was memory CD8+ T cells from blood. The receptor source for this set is a human donor in good health. Some clones in this sample may be carry-over from other donors' samples.

The chain links TRBV7-6 to TRBJ2-7; the TCRdb D gene call, TRBD1, has no DNA to confirm it. Per the germline V gene, CDR1 is SGHVS and CDR2 is FNYEAQ. The CDR3 is 16 amino acids. Here the CDR3 reads CASSLARGASSYEQYF.

This chain connects TRBV21-1 to TRBJ1-6; TCRdb calls TRBD1, which cannot be checked without DNA. TRBV21-1 is termed a pseudogene. The CDR3 is made up of 19 amino acids. The CDR3 protein is CASKTHPGGVRDRDSPLHF.

The rearrangement uses TRBV28 and TRBJ2-2; absent DNA, TCRdb's TRBD1 call cannot be checked. CDR1 is MDHEN and CDR2 is SYDVKM in the germline V gene. This CDR3 is 16 amino acids long. CDR3 sequence: CASRYRTGVISGELFF.

The gene calls are TRBV20-1 and TRBJ2-1; there is no DNA to check the TCRdb D call of TRBD2. This CDR3 spans 14 amino acids. Germline V gene data show CDR1 as DFQATT and CDR2 as SNEGSKA (reference sequence). CDR3 in amino acids: CSAALAGGYNEQFF.

This chain links TRBV25-1 with TRBJ2-1; TCRdb calls TRBD2, which cannot be checked without DNA. In germline, CDR1 is MGHDK, CDR2 SYGVNS. CDR3 length: 14 amino acids. The CDR3: CASSDSGDYNEQFF.

The chain combines TRBV29-1 with TRBJ1-2; TCRdb's assignment of TRBD1 cannot be checked, as there is no DNA. The CDR3 has 14 residues. The germline V gene has CDR1 SQVTM and CDR2 ANQGSEA. CDR3 amino acids: CSVPRGGRGYGYTF.